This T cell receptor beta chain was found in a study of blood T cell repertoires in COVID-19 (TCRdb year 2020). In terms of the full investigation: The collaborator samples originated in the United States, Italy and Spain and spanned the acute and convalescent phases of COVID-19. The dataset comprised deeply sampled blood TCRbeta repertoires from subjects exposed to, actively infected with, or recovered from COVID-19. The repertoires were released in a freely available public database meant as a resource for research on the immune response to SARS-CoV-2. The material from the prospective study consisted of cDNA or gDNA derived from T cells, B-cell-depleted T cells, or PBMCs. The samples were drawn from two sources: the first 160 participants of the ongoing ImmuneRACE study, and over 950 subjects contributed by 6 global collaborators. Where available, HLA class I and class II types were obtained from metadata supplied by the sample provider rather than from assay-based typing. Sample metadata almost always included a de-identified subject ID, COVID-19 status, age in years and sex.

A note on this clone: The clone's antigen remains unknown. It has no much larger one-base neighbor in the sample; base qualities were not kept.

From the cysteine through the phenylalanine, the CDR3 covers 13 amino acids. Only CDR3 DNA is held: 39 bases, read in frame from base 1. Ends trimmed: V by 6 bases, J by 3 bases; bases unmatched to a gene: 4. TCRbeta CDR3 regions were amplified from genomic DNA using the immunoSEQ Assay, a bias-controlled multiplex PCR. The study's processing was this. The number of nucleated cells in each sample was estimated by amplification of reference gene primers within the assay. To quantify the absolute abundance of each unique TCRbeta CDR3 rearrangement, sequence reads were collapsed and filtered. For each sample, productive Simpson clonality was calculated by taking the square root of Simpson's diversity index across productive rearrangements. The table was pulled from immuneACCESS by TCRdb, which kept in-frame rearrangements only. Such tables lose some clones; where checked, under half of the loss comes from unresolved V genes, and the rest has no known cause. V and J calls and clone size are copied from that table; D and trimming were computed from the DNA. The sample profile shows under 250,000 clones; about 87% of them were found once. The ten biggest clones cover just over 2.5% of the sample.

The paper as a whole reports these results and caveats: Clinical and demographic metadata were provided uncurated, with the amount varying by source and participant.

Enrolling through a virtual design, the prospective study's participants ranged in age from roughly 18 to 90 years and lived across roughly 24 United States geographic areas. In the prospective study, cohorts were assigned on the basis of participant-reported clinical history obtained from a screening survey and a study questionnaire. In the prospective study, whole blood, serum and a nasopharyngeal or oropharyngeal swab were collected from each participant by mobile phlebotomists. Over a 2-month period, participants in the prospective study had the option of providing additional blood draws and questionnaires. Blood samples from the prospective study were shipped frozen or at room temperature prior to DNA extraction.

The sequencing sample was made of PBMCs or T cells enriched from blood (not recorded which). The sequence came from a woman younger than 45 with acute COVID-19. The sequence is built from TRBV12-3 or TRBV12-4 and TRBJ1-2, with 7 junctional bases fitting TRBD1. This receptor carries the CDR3 CASSSDRDYGYTF. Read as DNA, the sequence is TGTGCCAGCAGCTCTGACAGGGACTATGGCTACACCTTC.